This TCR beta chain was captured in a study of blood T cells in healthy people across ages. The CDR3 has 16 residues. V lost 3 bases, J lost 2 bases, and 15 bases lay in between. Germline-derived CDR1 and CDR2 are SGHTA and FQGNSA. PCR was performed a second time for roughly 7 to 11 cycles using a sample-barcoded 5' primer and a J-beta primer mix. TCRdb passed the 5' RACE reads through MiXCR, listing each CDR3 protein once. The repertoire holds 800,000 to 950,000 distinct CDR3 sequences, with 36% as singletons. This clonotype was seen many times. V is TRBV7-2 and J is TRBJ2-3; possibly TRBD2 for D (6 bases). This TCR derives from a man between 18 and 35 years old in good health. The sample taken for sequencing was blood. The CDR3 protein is CASSFAPGLDTDTQYF. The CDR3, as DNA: TGTGCCAGCAGCTTCGCCCCGGGACTGGACACAGATACGCAGTATTTT.